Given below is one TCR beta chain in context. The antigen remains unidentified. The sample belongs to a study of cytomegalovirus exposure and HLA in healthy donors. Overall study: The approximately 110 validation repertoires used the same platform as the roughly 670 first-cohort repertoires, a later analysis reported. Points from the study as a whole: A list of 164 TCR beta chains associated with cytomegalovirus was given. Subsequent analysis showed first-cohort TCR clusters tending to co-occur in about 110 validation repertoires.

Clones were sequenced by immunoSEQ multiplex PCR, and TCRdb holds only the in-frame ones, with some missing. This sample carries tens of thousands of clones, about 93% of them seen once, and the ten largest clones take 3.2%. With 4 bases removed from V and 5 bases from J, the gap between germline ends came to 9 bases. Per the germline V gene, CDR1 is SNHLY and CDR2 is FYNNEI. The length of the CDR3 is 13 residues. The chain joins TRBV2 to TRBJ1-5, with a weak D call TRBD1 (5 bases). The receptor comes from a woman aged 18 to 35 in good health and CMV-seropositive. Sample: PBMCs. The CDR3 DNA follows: TGTGCCAGCAGTGGACAGTCGTATCAGCCCCAGCATTTT. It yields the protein CASSGQSYQPQHF. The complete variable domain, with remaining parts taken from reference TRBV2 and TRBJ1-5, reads EPEVTQTPSHQVTQMGQEVILRCVPISNHLYFYWYRQILGQKVEFLVSFYNNEISEKSEIFDDQFSVERPDGSNFTLKIRSTKLEDSAMYFCASSGQSYQPQHFGDGTRLSIL.